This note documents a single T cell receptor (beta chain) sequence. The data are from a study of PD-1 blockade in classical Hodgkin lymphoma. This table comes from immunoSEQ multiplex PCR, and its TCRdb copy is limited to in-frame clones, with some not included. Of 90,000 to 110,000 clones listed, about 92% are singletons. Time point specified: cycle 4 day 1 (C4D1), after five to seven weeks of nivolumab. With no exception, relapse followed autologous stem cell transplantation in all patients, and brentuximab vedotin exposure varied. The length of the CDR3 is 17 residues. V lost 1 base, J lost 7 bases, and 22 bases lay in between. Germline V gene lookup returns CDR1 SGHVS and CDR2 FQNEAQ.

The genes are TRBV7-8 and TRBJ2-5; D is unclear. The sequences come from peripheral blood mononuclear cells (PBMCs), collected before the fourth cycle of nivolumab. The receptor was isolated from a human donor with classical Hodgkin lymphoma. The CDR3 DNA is TGTGCCAGCAGCTTAGGGGATGGGCTCACGAGCAAAGGGACCCAGTACTTC. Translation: CASSLGDGLTSKGTQYF.